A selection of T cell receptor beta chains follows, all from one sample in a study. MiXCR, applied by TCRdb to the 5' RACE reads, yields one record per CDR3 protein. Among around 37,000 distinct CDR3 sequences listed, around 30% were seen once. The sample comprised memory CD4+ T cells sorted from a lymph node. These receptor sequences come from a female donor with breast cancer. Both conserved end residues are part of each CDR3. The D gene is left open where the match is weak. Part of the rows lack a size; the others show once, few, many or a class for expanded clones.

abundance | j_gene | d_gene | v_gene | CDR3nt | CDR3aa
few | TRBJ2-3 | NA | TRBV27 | TGTGCCAGCAGTTTAAAGAGGGGCACGGGCACAGATACGCAGTATTTT | CASSLKRGTGTDTQYF
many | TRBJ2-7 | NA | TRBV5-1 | TGCGCCAGCAGCCCTGATTCAGGGGTGGACTACGAGCAGTACTTC | CASSPDSGVDYEQYF
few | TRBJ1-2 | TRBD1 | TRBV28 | TGTGCCAGCAGGCGGAGGACAGGCCCGCTCTATGGCTACACCTTC | CASRRRTGPLYGYTF
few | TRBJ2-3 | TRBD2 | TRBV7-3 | TGTGCCAGCAGCCCGGGGACTAGCGGGAGAGTAGATACGCAGTATTTT | CASSPGTSGRVDTQYF
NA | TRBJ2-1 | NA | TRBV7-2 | TGTGCCAGCAGCTCCCTAATCCAGAATGAGCAGTTCTTC | CASSSLIQNEQFF
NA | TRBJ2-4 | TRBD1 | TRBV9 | TGTGCCGGCAGCGCTGACAGGGGGTCCCGGGAAAACATTCAGTACTTC | CAGSADRGSRENIQYF
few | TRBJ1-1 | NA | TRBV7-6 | TGTGCCAGCAGCCCGGGTCGTGGGAACACTGAAGCTTTCTTT | CASSPGRGNTEAFF
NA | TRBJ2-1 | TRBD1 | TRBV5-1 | TGCGCCAGCAGCGTGGACAGGACGAGGTACCATGAGCAGTTCTTC | CASSVDRTRYHEQFF
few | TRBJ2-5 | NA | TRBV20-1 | TGCAGTGCCCCTGCCGGGGGCGTCGGGGAGACCCAGTACTTC | CSAPAGGVGETQYF
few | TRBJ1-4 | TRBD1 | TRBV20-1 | TGCAGTGCTAGAGGGACAGGGTCTACTAATGAAAAACTGTTTTTT | CSARGTGSTNEKLFF
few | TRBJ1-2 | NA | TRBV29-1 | TGCAGCGTTGATTCGGCAGGGACCTATGGCTACACCTTC | CSVDSAGTYGYTF
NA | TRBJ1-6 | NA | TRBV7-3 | TGTGCCAGCAGCTTAGGAACGTCTTCACCCCTCCACTTT | CASSLGTSSPLHF
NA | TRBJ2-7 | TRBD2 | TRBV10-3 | TGTGCCATCAGTGAGTCCGGCGGGGGGGCCTACGAGCAGTACTTC | CAISESGGGAYEQYF
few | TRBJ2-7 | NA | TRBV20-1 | TGCAGTGCGAGACAGGATCCCTACGAGCAGTACTTC | CSARQDPYEQYF
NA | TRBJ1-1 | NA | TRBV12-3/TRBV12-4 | TGTGCCAGCAGCCCGGGCCAAATCGGGGACACTGAAGCTTTCTTT | CASSPGQIGDTEAFF
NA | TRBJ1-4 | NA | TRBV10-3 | TGTGCCATCAGTGATAGGGGGGGCGACACGGAAAAACTGTTTTTT | CAISDRGGDTEKLFF
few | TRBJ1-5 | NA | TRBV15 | TGTGCCACCAGCCCACGACAGATCAATCAGCCCCAGCATTTT | CATSPRQINQPQHF
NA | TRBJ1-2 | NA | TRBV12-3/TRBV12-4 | TGTGCCAGCAGTTTGCAGGGGAGTATTGATGGCTACACCTTC | CASSLQGSIDGYTF
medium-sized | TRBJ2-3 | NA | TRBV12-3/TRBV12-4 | TGTGCCAGCAGCCGAAACAACGCAGATACGCAGTATTTT | CASSRNNADTQYF
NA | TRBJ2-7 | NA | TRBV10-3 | TGTGCCATCAGTGAGAACCGGGACGAGCAGTACTTC | CAISENRDEQYF
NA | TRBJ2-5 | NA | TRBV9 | TGTGCCAGCAGCGTAGGGGCACACGGGGAAGAGACCCAGTACTTC | CASSVGAHGEETQYF
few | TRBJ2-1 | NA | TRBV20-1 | TGCAGTGCTAGAGCCCTAGCAGGGCCGGGGAATGAGCTGTTCTTC | CSARALAGPGNELFF
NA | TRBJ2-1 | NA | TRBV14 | TGTGCCGGCAGCCAAGCGGGCGGGGGCCAATACAATGAGCAGTTCTTC | CAGSQAGGGQYNEQFF
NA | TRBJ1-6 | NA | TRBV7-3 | TGTGCCAGCAGCTTAGGGGGAATGGGTTCACCCCTCCACTTT | CASSLGGMGSPLHF
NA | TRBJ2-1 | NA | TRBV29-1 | TGCAGCGTTGGGGACACCAATGAGCAGTTCTTC | CSVGDTNEQFF
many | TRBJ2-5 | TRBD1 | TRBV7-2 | TGTGCCAGCAGCTTCATCGGGACAGGGCTCGTAGAGACCCAGTACTTC | CASSFIGTGLVETQYF